The source of this T cell receptor beta chain is a study of identical twins. Template switching added a universal primer site; cDNA carried unique molecular identifiers. TCRdb analysed the 5' RACE reads with MiXCR anew, one entry per CDR3 protein. The data hold under 500,000 distinct CDR3 sequences, with roughly an eighth observed a single time. The data also belong to a second study, concerning yellow fever vaccine responses in identical twins.

The sample comprised CD4+ T cells sorted from blood. The sequence was obtained from a woman aged 18-29 years in good health.

The CDR3 coding sequence is TGCTGTGTCAGGGGTGGGGCGGGCTCAAGCTCCTACAATGAGCAGTTCTTC. Protein product: CCVRGGAGSSSYNEQFF. The V call is TRBV20-1, the J call TRBJ2-1; a possible D gene is TRBD1 (6 bases). Germline values: CDR1 DFQATT, CDR2 SNEGSKA (reference sequence). The CDR3 is 17 residues long.